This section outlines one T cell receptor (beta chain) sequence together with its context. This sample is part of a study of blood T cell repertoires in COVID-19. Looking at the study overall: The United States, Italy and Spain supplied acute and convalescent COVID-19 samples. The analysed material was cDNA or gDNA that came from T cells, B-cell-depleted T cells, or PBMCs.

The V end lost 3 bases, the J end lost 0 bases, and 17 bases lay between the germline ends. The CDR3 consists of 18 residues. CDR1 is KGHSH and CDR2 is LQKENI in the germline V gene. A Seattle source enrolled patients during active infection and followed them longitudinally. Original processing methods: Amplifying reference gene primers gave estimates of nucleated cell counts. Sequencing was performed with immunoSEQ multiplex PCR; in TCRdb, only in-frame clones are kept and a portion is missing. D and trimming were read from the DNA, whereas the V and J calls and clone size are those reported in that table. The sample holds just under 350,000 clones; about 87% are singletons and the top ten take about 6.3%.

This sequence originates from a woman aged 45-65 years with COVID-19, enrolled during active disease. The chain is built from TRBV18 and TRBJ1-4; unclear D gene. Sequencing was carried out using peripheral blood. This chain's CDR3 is CASSPNPTITSTNEKLFF. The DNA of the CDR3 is TGTGCCAGCTCACCTAATCCAACCATCACTTCAACTAATGAAAAACTGTTTTTT.